This T cell receptor beta chain derives from a study of shared clonotypes between healthy human individuals (TCRdb year 2020). General notes on the study: The cohort included three men and two women between 18 and 49 years of age. Per donor, leukapheresis produced somewhere between about 0.9 and 9 billion PBMCs. Libraries were prepared and TCR repertoires were sequenced by different laboratories using diverse techniques, in order to increase sequencing depth and limit assay-specific biases. Blood TCR repertoires of several healthy adults were deeply sequenced to estimate repertoire size and the extent of clonotype sharing between individuals.

As concerns this clone: Its antigen is unknown. No clone much larger than this one lies a single base away; base qualities are absent.

What the study reported, not specific to this receptor: Based on pairwise subsampling, the degree of clonotype sharing among donors was expected to be affected by sequencing depth. Because the study included a small number of donors, the genetic and exposure-history diversity represented was limited. Sampling was restricted to blood, and TCR repertoires in tissue are likely to differ from TCR repertoires in blood.

The CDR3, from cysteine to phenylalanine, totals 15 residues. Only the CDR3 DNA is retained, 45 bases long and in frame from the first base. At the junction V is shortened by 2 bases and J by 2 bases, with 10 bases in between. Based on the germline V gene, the CDR1 and CDR2 sequences are SGHVS and FQNEAQ. The donors were healthy, HIV-negative adults who had no recently reported acute infections or vaccinations. Only Caucasian adults living in Nashville, Tennessee, USA were represented among the donors. For unsorted samples, some 100 million PBMCs were counted and genomic DNA was extracted with the QIAamp DNA Blood Mini kit. Blood was collected by leukapheresis, and PBMCs were isolated by Ficoll-Histopaque density gradient centrifugation and then cryopreserved in liquid nitrogen vapor phase. Using the deep immunoSEQ assay, multiplex PCR amplified TCR CDR3 regions from genomic DNA. Genomic DNA extracted from each cell subset was distributed evenly over all wells of several immunoSEQ 96-well plates, and each plate served as one replicate. For unsorted PBMC, each replicate PCR was loaded with roughly 270 ng genomic DNA, equivalent to 25,000 to 35,000 T cell genomes. Ten immunoSEQ deep assay plates were used to sequence the unsorted PBMC genomic DNA. Purified libraries were quantified with a Qubit 3.0 fluorometer, sized on a Bioanalyzer 2100, and re-quantified with the KAPA Library Quantification kit. Each immunoSEQ 96-well plate was sequenced on its own single-read 150-cycle Illumina NextSeq 550 flow cell. Per the source publication's procedure: The immunoSEQ output contained only junctional sequences without quality scores, so filtering could not match that applied to full-length reads. Sequences were annotated with PyIR, a Python wrapper for IgBLAST v1.9, using IMGT germline references to assign V/J genes and CDR3. Reads were filtered out if the reads had weak V/J assignments (E-value above 1e-6), no CDR3, stop codons, out-of-frame junctions, or ambiguous translated residues. A V3J clonotype was defined by an identical inferred V gene, J gene, and CDR3 amino acid sequence. Percentage overlap between repertoires was calculated by dividing the number of shared unique clonotypes by the size of the smaller repertoire. Richness of each repertoire was evaluated using RTK rarefaction, the Chao1 estimator, and Recon v2.1 estimates of unobserved clonotypes. TCRdb retrieved this table from immuneACCESS and kept in-frame rearrangements only. Not all clones are present; in checked studies, unresolved V genes account for under half, and no reason is known for the remainder. The V and J calls and clone size were taken over from that table, and D and trimming were inferred from the DNA. The sample table shows around 500,000 clones, and 70% to 85% are seen once. 12% of the sample goes to the ten largest clones.

The sample was PBMCs. This receptor chain uses TRBV7-8 and TRBJ2-1; the D gene is perhaps TRBD2, on 5 matching bases. This TCR was recovered from a woman aged 35 to 49 in good health. Some clones in this sample may be carry-over from other donors' samples. The CDR3 protein sequence reads: CASSLIGGPYNEQFF. The DNA is as follows: TGTGCCAGCAGCTTAATCGGAGGACCCTACAATGAGCAGTTCTTC.